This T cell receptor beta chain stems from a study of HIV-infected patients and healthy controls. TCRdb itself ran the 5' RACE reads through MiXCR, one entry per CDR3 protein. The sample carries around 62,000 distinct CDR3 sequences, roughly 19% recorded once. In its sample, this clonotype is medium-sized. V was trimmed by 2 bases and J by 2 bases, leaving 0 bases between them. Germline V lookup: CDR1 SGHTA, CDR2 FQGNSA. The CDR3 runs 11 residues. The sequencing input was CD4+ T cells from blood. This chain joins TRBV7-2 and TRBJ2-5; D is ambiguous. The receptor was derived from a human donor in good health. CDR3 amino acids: CASSLQETQYF. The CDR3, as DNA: TGTGCCAGCAGCTTACAAGAGACCCAGTACTTC.